This TCR beta chain was sequenced in a study of cytomegalovirus exposure and HLA in healthy donors. About the research overall: About 80 million unique TCRs from HLA-typed donors made up an early data release.

This clone appeared once. The PCR used 60 Vbeta and 13 Jbeta primers. TCRdb's copy holds only in-frame clones and misses some; the assay was immunoSEQ multiplex PCR. The table shows roughly 180,000 clones, with almost 80% occurring only once. Sequences were obtained from PBMCs. This clonotype was obtained from a man in his fifties in good health and CMV-seropositive.

The CDR3, as DNA: TGTGCCAGCAGTATCTGGACAGGGAGGGACACTGAAGCTTTCTTT. Translating gives CASSIWTGRDTEAFF. The rearrangement links TRBV6-6 to TRBJ1-1; 8 bases agree with TRBD1. Germline V gene data show CDR1 as MNHNY and CDR2 as SVGAGI (reference sequence). This CDR3 has 15 residues. Trimming removed 5 bases from V and 3 bases from J; junction bases left unmatched: 8.